The 11 T cell receptor beta chains below were found in one sample sequenced in a study of blood T cell repertoires in COVID-19. Sequencing was performed with immunoSEQ multiplex PCR; in TCRdb, only in-frame clones are kept and a portion is missing. The sample shows hundreds of thousands of clones, more than 75% of them seen only once. Sequencing input: peripheral blood. These receptors all come from a woman of 80 years or more with COVID-19, enrolled during active disease.

This rearrangement joins TRBV10-1 to TRBJ2-5, with a weak D call TRBD2 (7 bases). The germline gives CDR1 WNHNN, CDR2 SYGVQD (reference sequence). V shed 8 bases and J shed 4 bases, with 11 bases lying between them. The CDR3 loop spans 12 amino acids. CDR3 nucleotides: TGCGCCAGCCTGGGAGGGGGAGAGACCCAGTACTTC. Translation: CASLGGGETQYF.

This clone was seen only once. V is TRBV10-3 and J is TRBJ2-7, with 7 bases lining up with TRBD2. The CDR3 covers 13 residues. V lost 7 bases, J lost 7 bases, and 10 bases stayed unmatched. CDR1 and CDR2 from the germline V gene are ENHRY and SYGVKD. Written as DNA, the CDR3 is TGTGCCATCAAGGCGGGGGTACATCGGGAGCAGTACTTC. This sequence encodes CAIKAGVHREQYF.

The chain joins TRBV6-6 to TRBJ2-2; no reliable D call. V lost 6 bases, J lost 6 bases, and 8 bases lay in between. Per the germline V gene, CDR1 is MNHNY and CDR2 is SVGAGI (reference sequence). This CDR3 has 12 residues. The CDR3 nucleotides read TGTGCCAGCAGAGAGTCCCCCGGGGAGCTGTTTTTT. Its translation is CASRESPGELFF.

The CDR3 nucleotides read TGTGCCAGCAGTGACCGACAATCGGATCACACCGGGGAGCTGTTTTTT. It is translated as CASSDRQSDHTGELFF. The chain employs TRBV5-5 and TRBJ2-2; D remains ambiguous. The germline gives CDR1 SGHKS, CDR2 YYEKEE (reference sequence). Trimming shortened V by 5 bases and J by 3 bases, and 17 bases separated the two germline ends. The CDR3 runs to 16 residues.

The genes are TRBV18 and TRBJ1-5; 10 bases fit TRBD1. Germline lookup yields CDR1 KGHSH and CDR2 LQKENI. The length of the CDR3 is 15 residues. Trimming at V came to 3 bases and at J to 6 bases, leaving 5 bases not matched to a gene. CDR3 coding DNA: TGTGCCAGCTCACCGGGGGGACAGGGGTCTCAGCCCCAGCATTTT. Translated: CASSPGGQGSQPQHF. The full variable domain, completed using reference TRBV18 and TRBJ1-5, is NAGVMQNPRHLVRRRGQEARLRCSPMKGHSHVYWYRQLPEEGLKFMVYLQKENIIDESGMPKERFSAEFPKEGPSILRIQQVVRGDSAAYFCASSPGGQGSQPQHFGDGTRLSIL.

The chain combines TRBV5-1 with TRBJ2-2; D gene uncertain. Germline V gene data show CDR1 as SGHRS and CDR2 as YFSETQ. This CDR3 spans 13 amino acids. V gave up 5 bases and J gave up 8 bases, with 13 bases separating them. This CDR3 is CASRTGPEGELFF. The CDR3 DNA is TGCGCCAGCAGGACGGGTCCGGAGGGGGAGCTGTTTTTT.

This chain joins TRBV15 and TRBJ2-2, with D perhaps TRBD2 (5 bases). This CDR3 has 17 residues. The germline CDR1 and CDR2 sequences are LNHNV and YYDKDF (reference sequence). Trimming left V 0 bases short and J 2 bases short, with 13 bases between. CDR3 amino acids: CATSRERRAENTGELFF. DNA of the CDR3: TGTGCCACCAGCAGAGAAAGGCGAGCGGAAAACACCGGGGAGCTGTTTTTT.

V and J are TRBV5-1 and TRBJ2-1; 12 nucleotides match TRBD2. The CDR3 sequence is 16 residues long. Trimming removed 4 bases from V and 4 bases from J; junction bases left unmatched: 6. Germline lookup yields CDR1 SGHRS and CDR2 YFSETQ. The CDR3 loop is CASSASGGASYNEQFF. Here the CDR3 DNA reads TGCGCCAGCAGCGCTAGCGGGGGGGCATCTTACAATGAGCAGTTCTTC.

The chain links TRBV28 to TRBJ1-3; D is unclear. The V end was cut by 10 bases, the J end by 4 bases, with 14 bases between. The germline V gene encodes CDR1 MDHEN and CDR2 SYDVKM. The CDR3 runs to 13 residues. In nucleotides, the CDR3 is TGTGCCACCTTCTTCCCTCTGGGAAACACCATATATTTT. Translating it yields CATFFPLGNTIYF. The complete variable domain, with remaining parts taken from reference TRBV28 and TRBJ1-3, reads DVKVTQSSRYLVKRTGEKVFLECVQDMDHENMFWYRQDPGLGLRLIYFSYDVKMKEKGDIPEGYSVSREKKERFSLILESASTNQTSMYLCATFFPLGNTIYFGEGSWLTVV.

The chain has TRBV11-2 and TRBJ1-4, with 7 positions matching TRBD1. V was pared by 3 bases and J by 8 bases, with 9 bases of the junction left unmatched. The CDR3 spans 15 residues. Per the germline V gene, CDR1 is SGHAT and CDR2 is FQNNGV. In DNA form, the CDR3 reads TGTGCCAGCAGCTTGAGGGGGCCTAAGGTCGAAAAACTGTTTTTT. Translation: CASSLRGPKVEKLFF.

This clone was seen once. The chain joins TRBV1 to TRBJ2-3; whether TRBD2, the table's D call, matches the DNA was not checked. TRBV1 is flagged as a pseudogene. CDR3 length: 17 residues. CDR3 residues: CTSSQDGLAVSTDTQYF. CDR3 sequence (DNA): TGCACCAGCAGCCAAGATGGACTAGCGGTAAGCACAGATACGCAGTATTTT.